This TCR beta chain was sequenced for a study of T cell responses to AZD1222 COVID-19 vaccine. Assay: immunoSEQ multiplex PCR; the TCRdb copy retains only in-frame clones and omits some. The table records some 110,000 clones, 89% of them present only once. The length of the CDR3 is 12 residues. The germline V gene encodes CDR1 KGHSH and CDR2 LQKENI. In this sample, this clone turned up a few times. At one boundary the junction diverges from the germline segment, which might be a read error. Second-dose intervals of approximately 4 or approximately 12 weeks were pooled. The genes are TRBV18 and TRBJ2-7; 7 bases map to TRBD2. This sequence was found in an adult who received the AZD1222 COVID-19 vaccine. Sample: peripheral blood, taken 28 days after the second AZD1222 dose. The CDR3 here is CASSPRGGDWSF. The DNA of the CDR3 is TGTGCCAGCTCACCTCGGGGAGGGGACTGGTCCTTC. Drawing the rest from reference TRBV18 and TRBJ2-7, the complete variable domain is NAGVMQNPRHLVRRRGQEARLRCSPMKGHSHVYWYRQLPEEGLKFMVYLQKENIIDESGMPKERFSAEFPKEGPSILRIQQVVRGDSAAYFCASSPRGGDWSFGPGTRLTVT.